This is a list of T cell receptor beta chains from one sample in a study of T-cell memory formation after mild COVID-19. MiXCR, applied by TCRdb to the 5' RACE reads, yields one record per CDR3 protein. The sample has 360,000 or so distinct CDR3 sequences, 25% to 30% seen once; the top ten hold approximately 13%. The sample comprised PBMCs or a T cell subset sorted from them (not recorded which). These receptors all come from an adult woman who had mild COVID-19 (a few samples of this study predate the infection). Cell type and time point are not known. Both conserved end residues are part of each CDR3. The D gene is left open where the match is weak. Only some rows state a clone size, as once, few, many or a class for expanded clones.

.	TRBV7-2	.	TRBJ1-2	TGTGCCAGCAGCCTCTTCCGAGGCTATGGCTACACCTTC	CASSLFRGYGYTF
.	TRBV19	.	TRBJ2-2	TGTGCCAGTACCGAGGGGGTCTACACCGGGGAGCTGTTTTTT	CASTEGVYTGELFF
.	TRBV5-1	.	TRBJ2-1	TGCGCCAGCAGCCCCCTCCCCAGGGGGGATGAGCAGTTCTTC	CASSPLPRGDEQFF
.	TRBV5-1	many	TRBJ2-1	TGCGCCAGCAGCTTGGAGCCAGGGCCAAGGGATGAGCAGTTCTTC	CASSLEPGPRDEQFF
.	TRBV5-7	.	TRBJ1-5	TGTGCCAGCAGCTCCACAGGGATCCAAAATCAGCCCCAGCATTTT	CASSSTGIQNQPQHF
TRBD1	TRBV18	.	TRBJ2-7	TGTGCCAGCTCACCGCGACAGGGCCACTACGAGCAGTACTTC	CASSPRQGHYEQYF
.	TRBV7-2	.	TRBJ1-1	TGTGCCAGCAGCTTAAAGGGGAGGCTTAACGGTAACACTGAAGCTTTCTTT	CASSLKGRLNGNTEAFF
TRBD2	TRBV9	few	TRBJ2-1	TGTGCCAGCAGCGGACCGACTAGCGGGGGGGCGGATGAGCAGTTCTTC	CASSGPTSGGADEQFF
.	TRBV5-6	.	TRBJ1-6	TGTGCCAGCAGCTTGGTTGGCAGGAACTCACCCCTCCACTTT	CASSLVGRNSPLHF
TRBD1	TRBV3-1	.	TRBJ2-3	TGTGCCAGCAGCCGAGGGACAGGATGGCTCACAGATACGCAGTATTTT	CASSRGTGWLTDTQYF
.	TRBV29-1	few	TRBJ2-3	TGCAGCTCTGCTAGCGAGGCAGATACGCAGTATTTT	CSSASEADTQYF
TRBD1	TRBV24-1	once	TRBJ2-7	TGTGCCACCAGTGACCCCAACAGGGGTCAGTACTTC	CATSDPNRGQYF
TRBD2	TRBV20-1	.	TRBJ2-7	TGCAGTGCTAGAAAGCTAGCGGGAGTTTTCTACGAGCAGTACTTC	CSARKLAGVFYEQYF
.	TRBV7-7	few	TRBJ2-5	TGTGCCAGCAGCCCCCAGTTCTCGGGGGAGACCCAGTACTTC	CASSPQFSGETQYF
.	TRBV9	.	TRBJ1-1	TGTGCCAGCAGCCCCTTACCCTGGCAGGACTTAGAAGACACTGAAGCTTTCTTT	CASSPLPWQDLEDTEAFF
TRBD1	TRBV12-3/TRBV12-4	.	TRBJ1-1	TGTGCCAGCAGTTTTGAGTACAGGGGAAGCACTGAAGCTTTCTTT	CASSFEYRGSTEAFF
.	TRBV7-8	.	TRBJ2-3	TGTGCCAGCAGCATCGGGGGTACGCAGTATTTT	CASSIGGTQYF
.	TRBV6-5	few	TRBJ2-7	TGTGCCAGCTCAGACTCGTTGGGTTACGAGCAGTACTTC	CASSDSLGYEQYF
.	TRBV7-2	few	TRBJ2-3	TGTGCCAGCAGCTTCCAAGGGGCCACAGATACGCAGTATTTT	CASSFQGATDTQYF
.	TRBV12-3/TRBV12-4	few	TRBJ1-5	TGTGCCAGCAGCCCCAGCACAAATCAGCCCCAGCATTTT	CASSPSTNQPQHF
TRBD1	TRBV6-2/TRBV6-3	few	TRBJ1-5	TGTGCCAGCGGACATGACAGGGAAAATCAGCCCCAGCATTTT	CASGHDRENQPQHF
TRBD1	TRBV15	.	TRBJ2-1	TGTGCCACCAGCACTAGACAGGGAAGGGCGACGAGCTCCTACAATGAGCAGTTCTTC	CATSTRQGRATSSYNEQFF
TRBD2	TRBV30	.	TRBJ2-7	TGTGCCTGGATACTAGCGGGAGGGCCCCACGAGCAGTACTTC	CAWILAGGPHEQYF
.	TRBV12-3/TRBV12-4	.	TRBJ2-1	TGTGCCAGCAGTTTAGGAGCCGGTCAGGGTGGCAATGAGCAGTTCTTC	CASSLGAGQGGNEQFF
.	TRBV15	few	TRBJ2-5	TGTGCCACCAGCAGAGATAAACAGGGAAGTAAGACCCAGTACTTC	CATSRDKQGSKTQYF
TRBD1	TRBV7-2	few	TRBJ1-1	TGTGCCAGCAGCCCCTACAGGGGGAGCACTGAAGCTTTCTTT	CASSPYRGSTEAFF
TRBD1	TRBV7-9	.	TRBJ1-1	TGTGCCAGCAGCTTCGAGGGGGCAACTGAAGCTTTCTTT	CASSFEGATEAFF
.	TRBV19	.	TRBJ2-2	TGTGCCAGTAGTGCCGGACCCGGGCGGACCGGGGAGCTGTTTTTT	CASSAGPGRTGELFF
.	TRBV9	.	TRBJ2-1	TGTGCCAGCAGCGTAGCGGGCCTATACAATGAGCAGTTCTTC	CASSVAGLYNEQFF